Below are 23 T cell receptor beta chains sequenced from a single sample in a study of immune evolution from preneoplasia to lung adenocarcinoma. Assay: immunoSEQ multiplex PCR; the TCRdb copy retains only in-frame clones and omits some. The sample has 13,000 to 15,000 clones, approximately 83% seen once. Input material: FFPE lung adenocarcinoma in situ tissue. The receptor source for this set is an older donor with lung adenocarcinoma.

The genes are TRBV6-1 and TRBJ2-5; D is ambiguous. CDR1 MNHNS and CDR2 SASEGT come from the germline V gene. CDR3 size: 11 residues. V was trimmed by 3 bases and J by 5 bases, leaving 4 bases between them. The CDR3 here is CASSEVETQYF. The CDR3 nucleotides read TGTGCCAGCAGTGAGGTGGAGACCCAGTACTTC.

The DNA for the CDR3 is TGTGCCAGAAGCTTGCGGGAGACCCAGTACTTC. Translated: CARSLRETQYF. The rearrangement uses TRBV5-3 and TRBJ2-5; D gene uncertain. TRBV5-3 is noted as an ORF with a role that remains uncertain. The CDR3 consists of 11 residues. V dropped 1 base and J dropped 5 bases, with 3 bases sitting between them.

The CDR3 bases are TGCGCCAGCAGCCACGCAACGGGGACCGCCGATGAAAAACTGTTTTTT. Its translation: CASSHATGTADEKLFF. V gene TRBV4-1 combines with J gene TRBJ1-4, with D perhaps TRBD1 (5 bases). Germline CDR1 is MGHRA and CDR2 is YSYEKL. V shed 3 bases and J shed 6 bases, with 17 bases lying between them. CDR3 size: 16 residues.

The chain recombines TRBV5-1 with TRBJ1-1; perhaps TRBD1 as D (5 bases). Germline lookup yields CDR1 SGHRS and CDR2 YFSETQ. The germline V and J ends were trimmed by 4 bases and 2 bases, with 12 bases remaining between them. The CDR3 covers 14 residues. The CDR3 nucleotides read TGCGCCAGCAGCCCCCTCCAGGGCAACACTGAAGCTTTCTTT. Its protein product is CASSPLQGNTEAFF.

This CDR3 reads CASTLGPREAFF. As DNA, the CDR3 is TGTGCCAGTACCTTAGGACCCCGGGAAGCTTTCTTT. The chain couples TRBV19 to TRBJ1-1; D remains ambiguous. Germline CDR1 is LNHDA and CDR2 is SQIVND (reference sequence). CDR3 length: 12 residues. V was trimmed by 7 bases and J by 8 bases, leaving 14 bases between them.

V gene TRBV4-3 combines with J gene TRBJ2-3; 7 nucleotides match TRBD2. Germline V gene sequence: CDR1 LGHNA, CDR2 YSLEER. V trimming: 3 bases; J trimming: 5 bases; junction bases outside the gene matches: 8. The CDR3 is 15 residues long. The CDR3 here is CASSQDRGEGDTQYF. CDR3 bases: TGCGCCAGCAGCCAGGACCGGGGGGAGGGAGATACGCAGTATTTT.

The V call is TRBV28, the J call TRBJ2-3, with 9 positions matching TRBD2. This CDR3 is built from 14 residues. The V segment lost 6 bases and the J segment 6 bases; nucleotides outside the gene matches: 7. From germline, CDR1 is MDHEN and CDR2 SYDVKM. CDR3 loop: CASRNSGSLDTQYF. The CDR3 bases are TGTGCCAGCAGAAATAGCGGGAGCCTCGATACGCAGTATTTT.

The rearrangement uses TRBV28 and TRBJ2-2, with TRBD1 matching over 7 bases. Trimming at V came to 5 bases and at J to 3 bases, leaving 9 bases not matched to a gene. The CDR3 runs to 16 residues. CDR1 MDHEN and CDR2 SYDVKM come from the germline V gene. The CDR3 is CASSTKAGTDTGELFF. The DNA for the CDR3 is TGTGCCAGCAGTACAAAAGCCGGGACAGACACCGGGGAGCTGTTTTTT.

This chain joins TRBV9 and TRBJ1-2; 8 bases are a match to TRBD1. This CDR3 is 13 amino acids long. Germline CDR1 is SGDLS and CDR2 is YYNGEE. V lost 0 bases to trimming and J lost 5 bases; unmatched junction nucleotides: 0. For the CDR3, the DNA is TGTGCCAGCAGCGTAGGGACAGGGTATGGCTACACCTTC. Its protein is CASSVGTGYGYTF.

This rearrangement joins TRBV5-5 to TRBJ2-7; tentatively, D is TRBD2 (6 bases). This CDR3 contains 16 residues. Per the germline V gene, CDR1 is SGHKS and CDR2 is YYEKEE (reference sequence). V lost 4 bases, J lost 5 bases, and 22 bases lay in between. The CDR3, as DNA: TGTGCCAGCAGCGCGGGACTGGCCGCTTCACCCAACGAGCAGTACTTC. Protein product: CASSAGLAASPNEQYF.

The chain couples TRBV28 to TRBJ1-5; D remains unclear. Germline lookup yields CDR1 MDHEN and CDR2 SYDVKM. The CDR3 covers 12 residues. V lost 5 bases and J lost 5, with 7 bases in between. The CDR3 DNA follows: TGTGCCAGCAGTGAGGGATATCAGCCCCAGCATTTT. It yields the protein CASSEGYQPQHF.

V gene TRBV4-1 combines with J gene TRBJ2-4; D may be TRBD1 or TRBD2 (6 bases each). There are 19 residues in the CDR3. V lost 0 bases, J lost 0 bases, and 18 bases lay in between. The germline CDR1 and CDR2 sequences are MGHRA and YSYEKL. CDR3 protein: CASSQEPDVGGIAKNIQYF. The DNA for the CDR3 is TGCGCCAGCAGCCAAGAGCCCGACGTAGGGGGGATAGCCAAAAACATTCAGTACTTC.

The V call is TRBV6-5, the J call TRBJ1-2, with 9 bases identical to TRBD1. With V trimmed by 4 bases and J by 2 bases, 2 bases remained unmatched. CDR1 is MNHEY and CDR2 is SVGAGI in the germline V gene. The CDR3 length is 14 residues. The CDR3 spells CASSSGTGNYGYTF. In nucleotides, the CDR3 is TGTGCCAGCAGTTCCGGGACAGGGAACTATGGCTACACCTTC.

This clone was detected only a few times. The chain has TRBV11-2 and TRBJ1-6; D is undetermined. Germline V gene sequence: CDR1 SGHAT, CDR2 FQNNGV. Trimming left V 0 bases short and J 15 bases short, with 12 bases between. The length of the CDR3 is 13 residues. The CDR3 here is CASSLDRQEFLHF. The CDR3 DNA follows: TGTGCCAGCAGCTTAGATCGCCAGGAATTCCTCCACTTT.

The V call is TRBV5-6, the J call TRBJ1-4; D uncertain. Trimming left V 0 bases short and J 6 bases short, with 9 bases between. Germline CDR1 is SGHDT and CDR2 is YYEEEE. The CDR3 contains 14 residues. CDR3 DNA sequence: TGTGCCAGCAGCTTGGATATGGCGGATGAAAAACTGTTTTTT. This encodes CASSLDMADEKLFF.

The chain is built from TRBV10-3 and TRBJ1-2, with D tentatively TRBD1 (6 bases). Germline V gene sequence: CDR1 ENHRY, CDR2 SYGVKD. The CDR3 extends over 12 amino acids. V lost 9 bases and J 7 bases, leaving 15 bases between the germline ends. The CDR3 DNA reads as TGTGCCATTAGCAGGGACACTGGTGGCTACACCTTC. It yields the protein CAISRDTGGYTF.

This clone has just one count. The CDR3 nucleotides read TGTGCCATCAGTGAATCGGGAGACACTGAAGCTTTCTTT. This gives the protein CAISESGDTEAFF. V usage is TRBV10-3 and J usage is TRBJ1-1; D is ambiguous. V shed 3 bases and J shed 3 bases, with 8 bases lying between them. The CDR3 loop spans 13 amino acids. CDR1 is ENHRY and CDR2 is SYGVKD in the germline V gene.

The chain couples TRBV11-3 to TRBJ2-1; D is uncertain. This CDR3 spans 14 amino acids. Germline lookup yields CDR1 SGHNT and CDR2 YENEEA. The V end was cut by 3 bases, the J end by 4 bases, with 10 bases between. This chain's CDR3 is CASSLVRPYNEQFF. CDR3 nucleotides: TGTGCCAGCAGCTTGGTTAGGCCTTACAATGAGCAGTTCTTC. The full variable domain, its missing parts supplied by reference TRBV11-3 and TRBJ2-1, is EAGVVQSPRYKIIEKKQPVAFWCNPISGHNTLYWYLQNLGQGPELLIRYENEEAVDDSQLPKDRFSAERLKGVDSTLKIQPAELGDSAVYLCASSLVRPYNEQFFGPGTRLTVL.

The V gene is TRBV7-2, the J gene TRBJ2-1; 8 positions match TRBD1. With V trimmed by 5 bases and J by 13 bases, 13 bases remained unmatched. The CDR3 has 14 amino acids. Looked up from germline, CDR1 is SGHTA and CDR2 is FQGNSA. CDR3 DNA sequence: TGTGCCAGCAGCCTCTTCCCGAGACAGGGGATACAGTTCTTC. Amino acids: CASSLFPRQGIQFF.

CDR3 in amino acids: CASSQGRGLTWEQYF. The CDR3 DNA reads TGTGCCAGCAGCCAAGGGAGGGGTCTGACCTGGGAGCAGTACTTC. J is TRBJ2-7 and V is TRBV14, with D possibly being TRBD2 (6 bases). V lost 1 base to trimming and J lost 7 bases, with 17 bases between them. Germline CDR1 reads SGHDN; CDR2 reads FVKESK. This CDR3 region has 15 residues.

V usage is TRBV4-2 and J usage is TRBJ1-4; D uncertain. The CDR3 extends over 14 amino acids. Germline assignment: CDR1 LGHNA and CDR2 YNFKEQ. V lost 4 bases, J lost 8 bases, and 14 bases lay in between. The CDR3 spells CASSLYFSSEKLFF. CDR3 sequence (DNA): TGTGCCAGCAGCCTTTATTTTAGCTCCGAAAAACTGTTTTTT.

The chain uses TRBV18 and TRBJ1-2, with TRBD1 matching over 7 bases. CDR1 and CDR2 from the germline V gene are KGHSH and LQKENI. The CDR3 extends over 15 amino acids. J was trimmed by 4 bases and V by 5 bases; bases with no gene match: 10. The CDR3 DNA sequence: TGTGCCAGCTCATCCGCCATGACAGGGTTCTATGGCTACACCTTC. It specifies CASSSAMTGFYGYTF.

Here the CDR3 DNA reads TGTGCCAGCAGCCCACAGACACCTCAAGAGACCCAGTACTTC. It is translated as CASSPQTPQETQYF. V and J are TRBV7-2 and TRBJ2-5; no reliable D call. The CDR3 contains 14 residues. The V end was cut by 5 bases, the J end by 2 bases, with 12 bases between. From germline, CDR1 is SGHTA and CDR2 FQGNSA.